Following are 27 T cell receptor beta chains from one sample sequenced in a study of T-cell reconstitution after alpha-beta-depleted transplantation in children. Preparation of the TCRbeta library used unique molecular identifiers. In TCRdb, the PCR reads were re-called with MiXCR into one record per CDR3 protein. The table records 250,000 or so distinct CDR3 sequences, more than 20% of them present only once. Sequencing used PBMCs, mostly from graft donor cells, obtained 360 days after TCRalphabeta/CD19-depleted stem cell transplant. The receptors were gathered from a female patient aged 2 to 10 who had a stem cell transplant for congenital amegakaryocytic thrombocytopenia, so the T cells may come from the graft donor.

The chain joins TRBV3-1 to TRBJ1-1, with 11 bases matching TRBD1. V lost 0 bases, J lost 4 bases, and 4 bases stayed unmatched. Germline CDR1 is LGHDT and CDR2 is YNNKEL (reference sequence). The CDR3 is made up of 16 amino acids. In nucleotides, the CDR3 is TGTGCCAGCAGCCAAGATCCCGGGACAGGGGGCACTGAAGCTTTCTTT. Translated: CASSQDPGTGGTEAFF.

This clonotype was counted between two and nine times. The genes are TRBV7-9 and TRBJ1-6, with a tentative D call TRBD1 (6 bases). Trimming pared 5 bases from V and 4 bases from J, leaving 15 bases between. There are 16 residues in the CDR3. Germline V CDR1 and CDR2: SEHNR, FQNEAQ (reference sequence). The CDR3 bases are TGTGCCAGCAGCCACCGGACAGAGAAGTATAATTCACCCCTCCACTTT. Translating gives CASSHRTEKYNSPLHF.

In its sample, this clonotype was seen a few times. V and J are TRBV7-9 and TRBJ2-3; 7 bases match TRBD2. Germline-derived CDR1 and CDR2 are SEHNR and FQNEAQ (reference sequence). The CDR3 spans 14 residues. Losses at the gene ends were 10 bases for V and 0 bases for J; bases not matched to a gene: 7. CDR3 DNA: TGTGCCACGTGGAGCGGGGTTAGCACAGATACGCAGTATTTT. Its protein product is CATWSGVSTDTQYF.

CDR3 amino acids: CASSPRTGVNEQYF. The CDR3 coding sequence is TGTGCCAGCTCACCACGTACAGGGGTCAACGAGCAGTACTTC. The rearrangement joins TRBV18 to TRBJ2-7; 7 positions agree with TRBD1. The germline V gene has CDR1 KGHSH and CDR2 LQKENI. The J segment lost 5 bases and the V segment lost 1 base, leaving 5 bases of the junction unmatched. This CDR3 spans 14 amino acids.

This clonotype has a count of ten or more. The chain is built from TRBV3-1 and TRBJ2-1; D is possibly TRBD1 (5 bases). Trimming removed 1 base from V and 6 bases from J, with 7 bases in between. The CDR3 loop spans 13 amino acids. Germline CDR1 is LGHDT and CDR2 is YNNKEL (reference sequence). The CDR3 here is CASSQGGVNEQFF. CDR3 coding DNA: TGTGCCAGCAGCCAAGGGGGCGTCAATGAGCAGTTCTTC.

This clonotype was seen more than once but under ten times. The junction differs from germline at one of its ends, possibly a read error. The chain combines TRBV6-4 with TRBJ2-1; D tentatively fits TRBD1 or TRBD2 (5 bases each). The CDR3 has 13 amino acids. The germline gives CDR1 MRHNA, CDR2 SNTAGT. The CDR3 protein is CASSEYPRDPTTF. For the CDR3, the DNA is TGTGCCAGCAGTGAATATCCCCGGGACCCCACCACCTTC.

The chain carries TRBV12-3 or TRBV12-4 and TRBJ1-5; no clear D gene. V was trimmed by 1 base and J by 7 bases, leaving 14 bases between them. The CDR3 loop spans 15 amino acids. CDR3: CASSLDGSVRQPQHF. The CDR3 DNA reads TGTGCCAGCAGTTTAGATGGGTCGGTTCGGCAGCCCCAGCATTTT.

The gene calls are TRBV4-1 and TRBJ1-2; the match to TRBD1 covers 8 bases. Germline assignment: CDR1 MGHRA and CDR2 YSYEKL. J gave up 5 bases and V 2 bases, and 4 bases lay outside the gene matches. CDR3 length equals 14 residues. The CDR3 sequence is CASSQLWTGYGYTF. CDR3 DNA: TGCGCCAGCAGCCAACTCTGGACAGGGTATGGCTACACCTTC.

This clonotype was seen a handful of times. The V gene is TRBV23-1, the J gene TRBJ2-2, with a possible D match to TRBD2 (6 bases). TRBV23-1 is an ORF for which the function is uncertain. V dropped 0 bases and J dropped 5 bases, with 19 bases sitting between them. The CDR3 loop spans 18 amino acids. CDR3 bases: TGCGCCAGCAGTCAATCTTCGCAGGAGGGCAGAAAGACCGGGGAGCTGTTTTTT. It codes for CASSQSSQEGRKTGELFF.

This clonotype appeared many times. The chain combines TRBV28 with TRBJ2-1; D not resolved. The ends were cut back, 6 bases at V and 4 bases at J, with 13 bases in the middle. The CDR3 is made up of 14 amino acids. Germline V lookup: CDR1 MDHEN, CDR2 SYDVKM. CDR3 nucleotides: TGTGCCAGCAGCCGTCCCCCCGCTTACAATGAGCAGTTCTTC. This encodes CASSRPPAYNEQFF.

This sequence joins TRBV19 and TRBJ1-5, with a tentative D call TRBD1 (5 bases). Trimming shortened V by 3 bases and J by 0 bases, and 9 bases separated the two germline ends. This CDR3 contains 15 residues. Germline assignment: CDR1 LNHDA and CDR2 SQIVND (reference sequence). CDR3 DNA sequence: TGTGCCAGTAGTATGGGGGGTTATAGCAATCAGCCCCAGCATTTT. Residues: CASSMGGYSNQPQHF.

A remark on this clonotype: The CDR3 end shows no conserved phenylalanine or tryptophan, and so a read error is likely. The V gene is TRBV25-1, the J gene TRBJ1-1; no clear D gene. Germline CDR1 MGHDK, CDR2 SYGVNS. The CDR3 length is 13 residues. V was pared by 2 bases and J by 3 bases, with 7 bases between. The CDR3 region has the DNA TGTGCCAGCAGTGAAAAGGGATACACTGAAGCTTTCTGT. Its translation is CASSEKGYTEAFC.

This clonotype was counted a few times. The CDR3 nucleotides read TGTGCCAGCAGCCCGGGACTAGCGGGAACTTACACCGGGGAGCTGTTTTTT. Amino acid sequence: CASSPGLAGTYTGELFF. V and J are TRBV7-9 and TRBJ2-2; 13 nucleotides agree with TRBD2. Germline CDR1 and CDR2: SEHNR and FQNEAQ (reference sequence). The CDR3 consists of 17 residues. V dropped 5 bases and J dropped 3; count of bases not matched to a gene: 6.

A single count supports this clonotype. The missing conserved phenylalanine or tryptophan at the end of this CDR3 makes a read error likely. This rearrangement joins TRBV10-3 to TRBJ1-1; 9 bases match TRBD1. The CDR3 contains 16 residues. V lost 6 bases, J lost 1 base, and 9 bases stayed unmatched. Germline V gene sequence: CDR1 ENHRY, CDR2 SYGVKD. The CDR3 region has the DNA TGTGCCATCAGGGCCCGACAGGGGGATTCGAACACTGAAGCTTTCCTT. It yields the protein CAIRARQGDSNTEAFL.

The chain employs TRBV12-3 or TRBV12-4 and TRBJ2-7; 9 bases agree with TRBD2. The CDR3 length is 18 residues. The V and J ends lost 1 base and 4 bases, in that order; junction bases with no gene match: 14. CDR3 protein: CASSLVFPSGTSTYEQYF. The DNA of the CDR3 is TGTGCCAGCAGTTTAGTTTTTCCTAGCGGGACATCCACTTACGAGCAGTACTTC.

This clonotype was picked up a small number of times. The J gene is TRBJ2-2, the V gene TRBV15; TRBD1 matches at 7 bases. V lost 5 bases to trimming and J lost 6 bases; unmatched junction nucleotides: 3. The length of the CDR3 is 13 residues. Germline loops: CDR1 LNHNV, CDR2 YYDKDF (reference sequence). The CDR3 region has the DNA TGTGCCACCAGCCAAAGGGGGCCCGGGGAGCTGTTTTTT. Its protein product is CATSQRGPGELFF.

Ten or more counts support this clonotype. This chain connects TRBV7-6 to TRBJ1-3; D may be TRBD1 (6 bases). The CDR3 runs to 15 residues. The V gene's germline CDR1 is SGHVS and CDR2 FNYEAQ. Trimming pared 1 base from V and 7 bases from J, leaving 14 bases between. The CDR3 sequence is CASSLEGQGRNTIYF. The CDR3 nucleotides read TGTGCCAGCAGCTTAGAGGGGCAGGGGAGGAACACCATATATTTT.

This clonotype was detected only a few times. The gene calls are TRBV6-5 and TRBJ1-2, with D possibly being TRBD1 (5 bases). The CDR3 loop spans 12 amino acids. Germline V lookup: CDR1 MNHEY, CDR2 SVGAGI. V lost 5 bases and J 6 bases, leaving 10 bases between the germline ends. In DNA form, the CDR3 reads TGTGCCAGCAGTCGAAACAGGAATGGCTACACCTTC. It is translated as CASSRNRNGYTF.

This sequence joins TRBV11-2 and TRBJ1-4; D remains ambiguous. CDR1 is SGHAT and CDR2 is FQNNGV in the germline V gene. This CDR3 has 14 amino acids. V lost 3 bases to trimming and J lost 8 bases, with 13 bases between them. CDR3 sequence (DNA): TGTGCCAGCAGCTTTTCCTCTCGCGGCGAAAAACTGTTTTTT. It encodes CASSFSSRGEKLFF.

This rearrangement joins TRBV4-1 to TRBJ2-2; D not resolved. The CDR3 loop spans 14 amino acids. CDR1 MGHRA and CDR2 YSYEKL come from the germline V gene. The germline V and J ends were trimmed by 0 bases and 3 bases, with 5 bases remaining between them. CDR3 coding DNA: TGCGCCAGCAGCCAAGATCATTACACCGGGGAGCTGTTTTTT. It translates to CASSQDHYTGELFF.

This clonotype has at least ten counts. The rearrangement links TRBV4-1 to TRBJ2-7; 7 nucleotides agree with TRBD2. The CDR3 loop spans 15 amino acids. The germline V gene has CDR1 MGHRA and CDR2 YSYEKL. V dropped 1 base and J dropped 0; count of bases not matched to a gene: 3. CDR3 region: CASSQVGGSSYEQYF. The CDR3, as DNA: TGCGCCAGCAGCCAAGTGGGGGGGAGCTCCTACGAGCAGTACTTC.

This clonotype has just a few counts. V usage is TRBV29-1 and J usage is TRBJ2-1; D may be TRBD1 or TRBD2 (5 bases each). CDR1 is SQVTM, CDR2 ANQGSEA, per germline. Trimming took off 6 bases at V and 0 bases at J, with 18 bases between the two ends. This CDR3 spans 16 amino acids. The CDR3: CSVRGKKGASYNEQFF. The CDR3 DNA is TGCAGCGTCCGGGGCAAAAAAGGAGCCTCCTACAATGAGCAGTTCTTC.

This clonotype was seen a handful of times. Written as DNA, the CDR3 is TGTGCTAGTGCCCAGTTTGGGATTGAGCAGTTCTTC. This codes for CASAQFGIEQFF. V and J are TRBV12-5 and TRBJ2-1; D gene unclear. The germline CDR1 and CDR2 sequences are LGHNT and FRNRAP. Trimming shortened V by 7 bases and J by 9 bases, and 13 bases separated the two germline ends. The CDR3 is 12 amino acids.

The chain is built from TRBV7-9 and TRBJ1-1; D gene uncertain. The V end was cut by 2 bases, the J end by 0 bases, with 7 bases between. CDR1 SEHNR and CDR2 FQNEAQ come from the germline V gene (reference sequence). The CDR3 is 14 residues long. The CDR3 is CASSLIGVNTEAFF. DNA of the CDR3: TGTGCCAGCAGCTTAATCGGGGTGAACACTGAAGCTTTCTTT. The full variable domain, with the rest looked up from reference TRBV7-9 and TRBJ1-1, is DTGVSQNPRHKITKRGQNVTFRCDPISEHNRLYWYRQTLGQGPEFLTYFQNEAQLEKSRLLSDRFSAERPKGSFSTLEIQRTEQGDSAMYLCASSLIGVNTEAFFGQGTRLTVV.

The sample holds many counts of this clonotype. This chain connects TRBV5-1 to TRBJ2-1; 12 bases match TRBD2. The CDR3 is 15 residues long. V trimming: 0 bases; J trimming: 7 bases; junction bases outside the gene matches: 2. Germline values: CDR1 SGHRS, CDR2 YFSETQ. In DNA form, the CDR3 reads TGCGCCAGCAGCTTGGCACTAGCGGGAGGTAATGAGCAGTTCTTC. Amino acid sequence: CASSLALAGGNEQFF.

The chain couples TRBV18 to TRBJ2-1; 15 positions match TRBD2. The ends lost 0 bases at V and 5 bases at J; junction bases unmatched: 5. Germline lookup yields CDR1 KGHSH and CDR2 LQKENI. This CDR3 is built from 18 residues. Here the CDR3 DNA reads TGTGCCAGCTCACCACCGGGACTAGCGGGAGGTATGGACAATGAGCAGTTCTTC. Protein: CASSPPGLAGGMDNEQFF.

This clonotype was detected a few times. The J gene is TRBJ2-7, the V gene TRBV10-3, with D uncertain. The V gene lost 6 bases and the J gene lost 1 base, with 7 bases spanning the gap. The germline V gene encodes CDR1 ENHRY and CDR2 SYGVKD. This CDR3 comprises 12 residues. Here the CDR3 DNA reads TGTGCCATCAGGTCGGAATCCTACGAGCAGTACTTC. It specifies CAIRSESYEQYF.